The text below deals with one T cell receptor (beta chain). RNA was extracted with the RNeasy kit, and a quantity of about 0.45 to 1 ug was reverse transcribed using random hexamers. MiXCR, run by TCRdb on the immunoSEQ multiplex PCR reads, gives a single entry per CDR3 protein. This repertoire shows some 300,000 distinct CDR3 sequences, 70% to 90% found once; its top ten account for over 0.09%. From germline, CDR1 is SEHNR and CDR2 FQNEAQ (reference sequence). The CDR3 consists of 13 residues. V was shortened by 5 bases and J by 7 bases, with 11 bases between the two germline ends. The data belong to a study of CD8 T cells in Susac syndrome.

V is TRBV7-9 and J is TRBJ1-4; D is unresolved. Input material: CD8+ T cells from PBMCs. The origin of this receptor is a human donor with multiple sclerosis. The CDR3 DNA reads TGTGCCAGCAGCCCCCGGGAAAGTGAAAAACTGTTTTTT. This codes for CASSPRESEKLFF.